This T cell receptor (beta chain) was profiled in a study of preoperative IRX-2 immunotherapy in early breast cancer. Treatment denoted: preoperative locoregional IRX-2 cytokine immunotherapy. Clones were sequenced by immunoSEQ multiplex PCR, and TCRdb holds only the in-frame ones, with some missing. The table has about 32,000 clones, roughly 87% seen once. The CDR3 has 15 residues. The chain carries TRBV1 and TRBJ1-2. TRBV1 is labeled a pseudogene. Sequencing was performed on lymph node tissue, taken from a patient treated with IRX-2 immunotherapy. The sequence was obtained from a human donor with breast cancer. The CDR3 loop reads CASTTYHEANYGYTF. CDR3 nucleotides: TGCGCCAGCACCACGTACCACGAAGCTAACTATGGCTACACCTTC.